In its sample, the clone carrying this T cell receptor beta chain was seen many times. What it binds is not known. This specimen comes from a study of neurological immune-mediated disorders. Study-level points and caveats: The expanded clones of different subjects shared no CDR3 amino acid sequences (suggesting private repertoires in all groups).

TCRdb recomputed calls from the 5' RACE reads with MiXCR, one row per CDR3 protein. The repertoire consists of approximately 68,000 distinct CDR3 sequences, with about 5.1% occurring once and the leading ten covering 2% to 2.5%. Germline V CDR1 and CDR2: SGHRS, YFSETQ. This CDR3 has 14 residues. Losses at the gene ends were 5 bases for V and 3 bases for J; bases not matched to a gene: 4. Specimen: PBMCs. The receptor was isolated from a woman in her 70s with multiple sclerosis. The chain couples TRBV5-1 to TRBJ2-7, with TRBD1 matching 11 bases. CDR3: CASSPGTGGYEQYF. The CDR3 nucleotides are TGCGCCAGCAGTCCCGGGACAGGGGGCTACGAGCAGTACTTC.